The present T cell receptor (beta chain) was sequenced within a study of shared clonotypes between healthy human individuals. On the study more broadly: Donor ages ranged 18 to 49 years: a couple of women, a few men. Three CD4 naive, three CD4 memory, two CD8 naive and one CD8 memory plate were used per donor.

It was roughly 190 ng DNA, 25,000 to 35,000 T cell genomes, that sorted-subset replicate PCRs used. In the original analysis: ImmunoSEQ output lacked quality scores and full-length reads, limiting matched filtering. TCRdb's table, derived via immunoSEQ multiplex PCR, lists solely in-frame clones and lacks some. V and J calls and clone size come straight from that table; D and trimming were deduced from the DNA. The table lists approximately 600,000 clones, approximately 95% of them singletons. Terminally differentiated effector memory CD45RA+ cells were left out of the naive CD8 fraction, which was CD45RO-negative and positively selected for CCR7. This clone appeared once. The TCR originated in a woman aged 25 to 39 in good health. Sequenced material: naive CD8+ T cells sorted from blood.

The CDR3 loop is CASSWTSGSIRNIQYF. CDR3 bases: TGTGCCAGCAGCTGGACTAGCGGGAGTATCAGGAACATTCAGTACTTC. The rearrangement uses TRBV13 and TRBJ2-4; 13 bases match TRBD2. Germline V gene data show CDR1 as PRHDT and CDR2 as FYEKMQ (reference sequence). The CDR3 contains 16 residues. V lost 4 bases, J lost 7 bases, and 7 bases stayed unmatched.